This is a list of T cell receptor beta chains from one sample in a study of blood T cell repertoires in COVID-19. Sequenced by immunoSEQ multiplex PCR; TCRdb stores in-frame clones only, minus some. The sample has about 410,000 clones, 86% seen once. Sample: peripheral blood. These receptors were collected from a woman aged 25 to 39 with active or convalescent COVID-19. The CDR3 runs from the conserved cysteine through the conserved F or W. A D gene is named only where the DNA matches it firmly. Clone size is shown for a subset of rows, as once, few, many or a class of expanded clone.

D: TRBD1
J: TRBJ1-6
V: TRBV3-1/TRBV3-2
size: -
DNA: TGTGCCAGCAGCCAATGGAGGGGGCAGGGAAATTCACCCCTCCACTTT
CDR3: CASSQWRGQGNSPLHF

D: -
J: TRBJ2-5
V: TRBV4-1
size: -
DNA: TGCGCCAGCAGCCAAGTGGGCGAGAGCGAGACCCAGTACTTC
CDR3: CASSQVGESETQYF

D: -
J: TRBJ1-5
V: TRBV7-9
size: -
DNA: TGTGCCAGCAGCTCACAGGGTCTAAATCAGCCCCAGCATTTT
CDR3: CASSSQGLNQPQHF

D: -
J: TRBJ1-1
V: TRBV6-5
size: -
DNA: TGTGCCAGCAGTTACGCGACAGGGAACACTGAAGCTTTCTTT
CDR3: CASSYATGNTEAFF

D: -
J: TRBJ2-5
V: TRBV7-7
size: once
DNA: TGTGCCAGCAGCGTCGGGACAACCGGGACCCAGTACTTC
CDR3: CASSVGTTGTQYF

D: TRBD1
J: TRBJ1-3
V: TRBV7-8
size: -
DNA: TGTGCCAGCAGCTTAGTCCAGGGGGTGTACTCTGGAAACACCATATATTTT
CDR3: CASSLVQGVYSGNTIYF

D: -
J: TRBJ1-5
V: TRBV9
size: -
DNA: TGTGCCAGCAGCATAGGAGGGACTGACGGCAATCAGCCCCAGCATTTT
CDR3: CASSIGGTDGNQPQHF

D: TRBD1
J: TRBJ2-5
V: TRBV5-1
size: -
DNA: TGCGCCAGCAGCACGGGACAGGGCTGGAAGACCCAGTACTTC
CDR3: CASSTGQGWKTQYF

D: -
J: TRBJ1-6
V: TRBV6-1
size: -
DNA: TGTGCCAGCAGTGACAGACAGGTGAATTCACCCCTCCACTTT
CDR3: CASSDRQVNSPLHF

D: -
J: TRBJ1-5
V: TRBV19
size: -
DNA: TGTGCCAGTAGTTCTACCCCGACAGGCTATAGCAATCAGCCCCAGCATTTT
CDR3: CASSSTPTGYSNQPQHF

D: TRBD2
J: TRBJ2-3
V: TRBV2
size: -
DNA: TGTGCCAGCAGTATACTAGCGGGAGATACGCAGTATTTT
CDR3: CASSILAGDTQYF

D: -
J: TRBJ1-3
V: TRBV7-6
size: -
DNA: TGTGCCAGCAGCTTAGTGGGTGGAGGGAATCCTGGAAACACCATATATTTT
CDR3: CASSLVGGGNPGNTIYF

D: -
J: TRBJ2-6
V: TRBV19
size: -
DNA: TGTGCCAGTAGTAAGAGGTGGGGCGGCCCTGGGGCCAACGTCCTGACTTTC
CDR3: CASSKRWGGPGANVLTF

D: -
J: TRBJ1-5
V: TRBV6-5
size: -
DNA: TGTGCCAGCAGTTACCTCGACTCAACTAGCAATCAGCCCCAGCATTTT
CDR3: CASSYLDSTSNQPQHF

D: -
J: TRBJ2-2
V: TRBV5-1
size: -
DNA: TGCGCCAGCAGCCTGGAATGGGAGACCGGGGAGCTGTTTTTT
CDR3: CASSLEWETGELFF

D: -
J: TRBJ1-5
V: TRBV5-5
size: few
DNA: TGTGCCAGCAGCTTGATAACAGGAGCTTATCAGCCCCAGCATTTT
CDR3: CASSLITGAYQPQHF

D: -
J: TRBJ2-6
V: TRBV6-6
size: -
DNA: TGTGCCAGCGACAGCTCTGGGGCCAACGTCCTGACTTTC
CDR3: CASDSSGANVLTF

D: -
J: TRBJ1-3
V: TRBV5-4
size: -
DNA: TGTGCCAGCAGCTTGATAGGGTACGGGGAGAGCTCTGGAAACACCATATATTTT
CDR3: CASSLIGYGESSGNTIYF

D: -
J: TRBJ2-2
V: TRBV5-6
size: -
DNA: TGTGCCAGCAGCCTAGGGGTCACCGGGGAGCTGTTTTTT
CDR3: CASSLGVTGELFF

D: -
J: TRBJ1-1
V: TRBV2
size: once
DNA: TGTGCCAGCAGTTCTCCCCAGGGGAACACTGAAGCTTTCTTT
CDR3: CASSSPQGNTEAFF

D: -
J: TRBJ1-5
V: TRBV6-2/TRBV6-3
size: -
DNA: TGTGCCAGCAGTTACTTTTCGGGAAGCAATCAGCCCCAGCATTTT
CDR3: CASSYFSGSNQPQHF

D: -
J: TRBJ2-1
V: TRBV5-5
size: -
DNA: TGTGCCAGCAGCTTCGGGTCGGGAGTCCACAATGAGCAGTTCTTC
CDR3: CASSFGSGVHNEQFF

D: -
J: TRBJ2-1
V: TRBV6-1
size: -
DNA: TGTGCCAGCAGTGAAATGGCGGGCTCCTACAATGAGCAGTTCTTC
CDR3: CASSEMAGSYNEQFF

D: TRBD1
J: TRBJ1-1
V: TRBV6-6
size: -
DNA: TGTGCCAGCAGGATCTCCACAGGGGGAACGAGGGAAGCTTTCTTT
CDR3: CASRISTGGTREAFF

D: TRBD1
J: TRBJ1-2
V: TRBV18
size: -
DNA: TGTGCCAGCTCACCAGAGGGCCGGGACAGGGACTATGGCTACACCTTC
CDR3: CASSPEGRDRDYGYTF

D: -
J: TRBJ2-7
V: TRBV19
size: -
DNA: TGTGCCAGTAGTAAAACACAGGCTTCTAACTCCTACGAGCAGTACTTC
CDR3: CASSKTQASNSYEQYF

D: TRBD1
J: TRBJ1-1
V: TRBV5-8
size: -
DNA: TGTGCCAGCAGCTTGGACAGGGGGCGAGCTGAAGCTTTCTTT
CDR3: CASSLDRGRAEAFF

D: TRBD2
J: TRBJ2-2
V: TRBV5-5
size: -
DNA: TGTGCCAGCAGCCGGACTAGCGGAGCATTCACCGGGGAGCTGTTTTTT
CDR3: CASSRTSGAFTGELFF

D: TRBD1
J: TRBJ2-7
V: TRBV2
size: -
DNA: TGTGCCAGCACAAGCCCCCGGGACAGGGACTTATACGAGCAGTACTTC
CDR3: CASTSPRDRDLYEQYF

D: -
J: TRBJ2-5
V: TRBV3-1/TRBV3-2
size: -
DNA: TGTGCCAGCAGCCTACGACACAACCAAGAGACCCAGTACTTC
CDR3: CASSLRHNQETQYF

D: -
J: TRBJ1-4
V: TRBV12-3/TRBV12-4
size: -
DNA: TGTGCCAGCAGTATCTCTGGACGGGGATTACTGTTTTTT
CDR3: CASSISGRGLLFF

D: TRBD1
J: TRBJ2-7
V: TRBV4-1
size: few
DNA: TGCGCCAGCAGCCAAAGACCCGGACAGGGCTACGAGCAGTACTTC
CDR3: CASSQRPGQGYEQYF

D: -
J: TRBJ2-2
V: TRBV6-5
size: -
DNA: TGTGCCAGCAGTTGGTCAGGGTTATCGGGGGAGCTGTTTTTT
CDR3: CASSWSGLSGELFF

D: -
J: TRBJ1-4
V: TRBV7-8
size: -
DNA: TGTGCCAGCAGCTTAGCTACAGGTGTGGGGGAAAAACTGTTTTTT
CDR3: CASSLATGVGEKLFF

D: TRBD1
J: TRBJ1-4
V: TRBV7-9
size: few
DNA: TGTGCCAGCAGAGCTACAGGGGGCGATGAAAAACTGTTTTTT
CDR3: CASRATGGDEKLFF

D: -
J: TRBJ1-6
V: TRBV27
size: few
DNA: TGTGCCAGCAGCCTGGTCGACAGTCGTGATTCACCCCTCCACTTT
CDR3: CASSLVDSRDSPLHF

D: TRBD1
J: TRBJ1-4
V: TRBV6-5
size: -
DNA: TGTGCCAGCAGTTTCTCCGGGACAGGGAATGAAAAACTGTTTTTT
CDR3: CASSFSGTGNEKLFF

D: TRBD2
J: TRBJ2-5
V: TRBV7-9
size: -
DNA: TGTGCCAGCAGTCCGGGGCAAGCGGGGGAAGAGACCCAGTACTTC
CDR3: CASSPGQAGEETQYF

D: -
J: TRBJ1-2
V: TRBV18
size: -
DNA: TGTGCCAGCTCACCACCGACAGCGGGTGAAGACTACACCTTC
CDR3: CASSPPTAGEDYTF

D: TRBD1
J: TRBJ1-3
V: TRBV28
size: -
DNA: TGTGCCAGCAGTCCCCCGACAGGGACGGGAAACACCATATATTTT
CDR3: CASSPPTGTGNTIYF

D: TRBD1
J: TRBJ1-4
V: TRBV6-5
size: few
DNA: TGTGCCAGCAGACCGGGACAGATTAATGAAAAACTGTTTTTT
CDR3: CASRPGQINEKLFF

D: -
J: TRBJ1-2
V: TRBV27
size: -
DNA: TGTGCCACTACGGGTAGGGGGAACTATGGCTACACCTTC
CDR3: CATTGRGNYGYTF

D: TRBD2
J: TRBJ2-1
V: TRBV19
size: -
DNA: TGTGCCAGTACTCCGAATGGGCTAGCGGGAGTGTATGAGCAGTTCTTC
CDR3: CASTPNGLAGVYEQFF

D: -
J: TRBJ1-1
V: TRBV5-1
size: -
DNA: TGCGCCAGCAGGGATGCACAGGGTATCACTGAAGCTTTCTTT
CDR3: CASRDAQGITEAFF

D: TRBD2
J: TRBJ2-1
V: TRBV7-2
size: -
DNA: TGTGCCAGCAGCTGGAGCGGGGACCCCTCCTACAATGAGCAGTTCTTC
CDR3: CASSWSGDPSYNEQFF

D: TRBD1
J: TRBJ1-5
V: TRBV29-1
size: -
DNA: TGCAGCGTCGGGACAGTCTCCGGTCAGCCCCAGCATTTT
CDR3: CSVGTVSGQPQHF

D: TRBD2
J: TRBJ2-7
V: TRBV3-1/TRBV3-2
size: -
DNA: TGTGCCAGCAGCCTTTCCCCGGGACTAGGTTCCCACGAGCAGTACTTC
CDR3: CASSLSPGLGSHEQYF

D: -
J: TRBJ2-7
V: TRBV3-1/TRBV3-2
size: -
DNA: TGTGCCAGCAGCGCCGGGACACCCTACGAGCAGTACTTC
CDR3: CASSAGTPYEQYF

D: TRBD1
J: TRBJ1-2
V: TRBV2
size: -
DNA: TGTGCCAGCAGAGCCGGGACAGGTCCATATGGCTACACCTTC
CDR3: CASRAGTGPYGYTF

D: -
J: TRBJ1-2
V: TRBV4-1
size: -
DNA: TGCGCCAGCAGCCTTGGGGGGGTAGAAGGGAGCTATGGCTACACCTTC
CDR3: CASSLGGVEGSYGYTF

D: TRBD1
J: TRBJ1-3
V: TRBV2
size: -
DNA: TGTGCCGGCGGACAGGGAATCTCTGGAAACACCATATATTTT
CDR3: CAGGQGISGNTIYF

D: TRBD1
J: TRBJ1-2
V: TRBV19
size: -
DNA: TGTGCCAGTAGTAAGTACTTTGGACGGGACAGCGCTAACTATGGCTACACCTTC
CDR3: CASSKYFGRDSANYGYTF

D: TRBD1
J: TRBJ2-4
V: TRBV6-5
size: once
DNA: TGTGCCAGTCACGGGACAGGGGGAACCAAAAACATTCAGTACTTC
CDR3: CASHGTGGTKNIQYF

D: -
J: TRBJ1-1
V: TRBV29-1
size: few
DNA: TGCAGCGTTGATTCAGGGCTAGGGGACACTGAAGCTTTCTTT
CDR3: CSVDSGLGDTEAFF

D: TRBD2
J: TRBJ2-1
V: TRBV7-9
size: -
DNA: TGTGCCAGCAGCTTAGCCGTAGTGGCTAGCGGGGCGTACAATGAGCAGTTCTTC
CDR3: CASSLAVVASGAYNEQFF

D: -
J: TRBJ2-7
V: TRBV7-9
size: -
DNA: TGTGCCAGCAGCTTAGCTACAGGGATAACCCAATCCTACGAGCAGTACTTC
CDR3: CASSLATGITQSYEQYF

D: TRBD2
J: TRBJ2-2
V: TRBV7-8
size: -
DNA: TGTGCCAGCAGCTTAGAGCCGGGAGGAGACACCGGGGAGCTGTTTTTT
CDR3: CASSLEPGGDTGELFF

D: -
J: TRBJ2-3
V: TRBV27
size: once
DNA: TGTGCCAGCAGAACTAGTGAACCGGCCCGTGGGGCGCAGTATTTT
CDR3: CASRTSEPARGAQYF

D: TRBD1
J: TRBJ1-1
V: TRBV19
size: -
DNA: TGTGCCAGTAGTAAAGGGACAGGGGACACTGAAGCTTTCTTT
CDR3: CASSKGTGDTEAFF